Below, one TCR beta chain is given with its context. Its matching antigen is unknown. Germline CDR1 reads ENHRY; CDR2 reads SYGVKD. V was pared by 9 bases and J by 7 bases, with 15 bases between. The CDR3 runs to 12 residues. This specimen comes from a study of somatic mutations in cytotoxic T cells in rheumatoid arthritis. Study-level findings and limits: Healthy controls did not share the age-linked increase in CD8+ clonality seen in rheumatoid arthritis patients. Statistical analysis of the slight TRBV07 underrepresentation in rheumatoid arthritis patients did not adjust for multiple comparisons.

Purity of the CD4+ and CD8+ cells, isolated by positive magnetic bead selection, was checked by flow cytometry. TCRdb's table, derived via immunoSEQ multiplex PCR, lists solely in-frame clones and lacks some. The sample lists about 29,000 clones; 70% to 90% were seen once. Sample: CD8+ T cells sorted from blood. This clonotype was obtained from an adult with rheumatoid arthritis. The chain joins TRBV10-3 to TRBJ1-2; the D is unclear. Here the CDR3 reads CAMKALDGGYTF. The CDR3 coding sequence is TGTGCCATGAAGGCCCTAGACGGTGGCTACACCTTC.